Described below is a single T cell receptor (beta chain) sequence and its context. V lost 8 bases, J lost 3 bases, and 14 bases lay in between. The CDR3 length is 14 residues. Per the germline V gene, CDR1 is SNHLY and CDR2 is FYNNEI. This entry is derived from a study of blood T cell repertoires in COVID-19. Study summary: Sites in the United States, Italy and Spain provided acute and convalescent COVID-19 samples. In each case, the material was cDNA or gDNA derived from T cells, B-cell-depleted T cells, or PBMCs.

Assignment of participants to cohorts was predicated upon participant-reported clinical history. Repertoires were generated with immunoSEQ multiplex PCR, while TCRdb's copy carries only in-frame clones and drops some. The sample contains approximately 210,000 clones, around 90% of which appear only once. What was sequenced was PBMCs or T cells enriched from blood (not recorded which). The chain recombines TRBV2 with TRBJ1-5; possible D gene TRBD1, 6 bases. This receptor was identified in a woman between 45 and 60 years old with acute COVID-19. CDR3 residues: CASAVGGANQPQHF. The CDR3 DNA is TGTGCCAGCGCGGTAGGGGGGGCCAATCAGCCCCAGCATTTT.